This T cell receptor (beta chain) stems from a study of T cells after somatic rescue of genetic block. In germline, CDR1 is MDHEN, CDR2 SYDVKM. Between the trimmed V and J ends, which lost 4 bases and 9 bases, there was a span of 16 bases. The CDR3 is 14 residues long. TCRdb's table, derived via immunoSEQ multiplex PCR, lists solely in-frame clones and lacks some. The profile shows roughly 71,000 clones, more than 75% of them singletons. The TCR was taken from a man aged 25 to 40. Sequencing was carried out using peripheral blood mononuclear cells (PBMCs). The chain couples TRBV28 to TRBJ1-5, with D perhaps matching TRBD1 (5 bases). This CDR3 is CASSWLQGSGPQHF. CDR3 coding DNA: TGTGCCAGCAGTTGGCTTCAGGGATCGGGGCCCCAGCATTTT.